This T cell receptor beta chain was recorded in a study of T cells in localized non-small cell lung cancer. A remark on this clone: Antigen unknown.

The protocol was immunoSEQ multiplex PCR, while the TCRdb copy is restricted to in-frame clones and leaves out a portion. Among about 48,000 clones, roughly 80% were seen once, and the ten largest hold roughly a sixth. The CDR3 covers 14 residues. V was cut by 5 bases and J by 7 bases, with 14 bases left in between. CDR1 and CDR2 (germline): KGHSH, LQKENI. General study findings and limits: A median about 50 of the top 100 tumor clones appeared in adjacent lung. Higher blood T cell density went with longer overall survival. The greatest T cell clonality was found in uninvolved adjacent lung (higher than in tumor). Investigators sequenced only a single tumor region, leaving heterogeneity possible.

The sequencing here drew on peripheral blood, taken before any cancer treatment. The source of this sequence is a man aged 40-75 years with stage I squamous cell lung carcinoma. The chain employs TRBV18 and TRBJ1-4; D remains unclear. The CDR3 spells CASSDPKWREKLFF. CDR3 sequence (DNA): TGTGCCAGCTCAGATCCTAAGTGGCGTGAAAAACTGTTTTTT.